This T cell receptor beta chain derives from a study of post-analysis software for immune sequencing data. Overall study findings and caveats: Controls had significantly higher normalized Chao1 diversity than multiple sclerosis patients. Higher frequency in patients than in controls was seen for roughly five TRBV segments, with TRBV5-6, TRBV5-1 and TRBV20-1 among them.

With respect to this clonotype: Antigen unknown.

cDNA libraries of TCR beta carried unique molecular identifiers. Each batch of about 0.95 to 11 million T cells produced around 460,000 cDNA molecules. One entry per CDR3 protein results from TCRdb running MiXCR on the PCR reads. The data show hundreds of thousands of distinct CDR3 sequences, over 45% seen once. V was trimmed by 2 bases and J by 11 bases, leaving 21 bases between them. The CDR3 length is 15 residues. The chain is built from TRBV12-3 or TRBV12-4 and TRBJ2-5, with D maybe TRBD2 (5 bases). The source is a girl between 2 and 10 years old with multiple sclerosis. Sequences were obtained from blood. The CDR3 coding sequence is TGTGCCAGCAGTTTATACGGAGAGGTTCCTTGGGAGCAGTACTTC. It specifies CASSLYGEVPWEQYF.